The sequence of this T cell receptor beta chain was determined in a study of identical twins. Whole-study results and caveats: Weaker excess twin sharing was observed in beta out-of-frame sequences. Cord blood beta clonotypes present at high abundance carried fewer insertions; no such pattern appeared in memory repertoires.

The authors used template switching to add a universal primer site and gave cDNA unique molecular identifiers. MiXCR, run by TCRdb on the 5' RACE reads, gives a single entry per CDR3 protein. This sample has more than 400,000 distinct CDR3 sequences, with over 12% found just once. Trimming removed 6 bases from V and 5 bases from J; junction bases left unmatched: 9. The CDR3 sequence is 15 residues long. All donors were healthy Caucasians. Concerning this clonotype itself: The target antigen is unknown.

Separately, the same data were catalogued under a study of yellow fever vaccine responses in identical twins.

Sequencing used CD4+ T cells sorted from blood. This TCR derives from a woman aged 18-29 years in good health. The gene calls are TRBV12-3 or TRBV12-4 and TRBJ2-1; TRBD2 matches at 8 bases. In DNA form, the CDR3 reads TGTGCCAGCAGCCCCACTAGCGGAGCCAACAATGAGCAGTTCTTC. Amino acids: CASSPTSGANNEQFF.